Given below is one T cell receptor (beta chain) in context. Its matching antigen is unknown. CDR1 and CDR2 from the germline V gene are SGHVS and FQNEAQ. V lost 5 bases to trimming and J lost 7 bases; unmatched junction nucleotides: 7. This CDR3 has 14 amino acids. Sorted-subset replicate PCR reactions were performed with around 200 ng DNA, corresponding to tens of thousands of T cell genomes. Sequenced by immunoSEQ multiplex PCR; TCRdb stores in-frame clones only, minus some. The data contain 300,000 to 400,000 clones, 73% of them singletons. This sample was included in a study of shared clonotypes between healthy human individuals. Study-wide points: Sequencing depth was expected to influence donor clonotype sharing.

The rearrangement joins TRBV7-8 to TRBJ2-1; 8 bases align to TRBD1. Material for sequencing was memory CD4+ T cells sorted from blood. Subset specified: CD45RA-negative fraction. This TCR derives from a man aged 30-40 years in good health. The CDR3: CASSARGRGNEQFF. The CDR3, as DNA: TGTGCCAGCAGCGCCAGGGGGCGAGGAAATGAGCAGTTCTTC.